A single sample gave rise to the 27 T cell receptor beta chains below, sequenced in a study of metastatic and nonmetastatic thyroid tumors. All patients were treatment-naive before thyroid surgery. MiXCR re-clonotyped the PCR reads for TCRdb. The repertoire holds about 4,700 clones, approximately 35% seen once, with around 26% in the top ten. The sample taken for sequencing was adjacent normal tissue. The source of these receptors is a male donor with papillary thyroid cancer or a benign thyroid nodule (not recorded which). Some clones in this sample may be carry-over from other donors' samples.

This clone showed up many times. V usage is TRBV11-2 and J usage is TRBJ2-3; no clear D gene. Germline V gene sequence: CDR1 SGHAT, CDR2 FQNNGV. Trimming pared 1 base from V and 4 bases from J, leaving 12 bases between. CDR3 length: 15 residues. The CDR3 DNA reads TGTGCCAGCAGCTTAGTAGCACCACCCGCAGATACGCAGTATTTT. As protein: CASSLVAPPADTQYF.

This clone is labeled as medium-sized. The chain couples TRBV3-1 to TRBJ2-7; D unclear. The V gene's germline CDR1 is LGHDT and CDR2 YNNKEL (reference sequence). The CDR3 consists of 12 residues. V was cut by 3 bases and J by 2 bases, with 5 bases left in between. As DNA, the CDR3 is TGTGCCAGCAGCCAGGTTACCTACGAGCAGTACTTC. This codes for CASSQVTYEQYF.

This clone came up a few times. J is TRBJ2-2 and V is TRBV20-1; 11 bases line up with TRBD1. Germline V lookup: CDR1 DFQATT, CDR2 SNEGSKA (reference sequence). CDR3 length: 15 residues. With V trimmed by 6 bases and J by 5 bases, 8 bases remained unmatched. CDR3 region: CSATPGTGGTGELFF. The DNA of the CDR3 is TGCAGTGCCACGCCCGGGACAGGGGGTACCGGGGAGCTGTTTTTT.

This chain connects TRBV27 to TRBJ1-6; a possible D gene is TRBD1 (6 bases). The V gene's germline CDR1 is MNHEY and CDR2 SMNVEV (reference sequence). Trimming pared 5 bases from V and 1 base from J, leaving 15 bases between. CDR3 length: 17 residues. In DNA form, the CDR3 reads TGTGCCAGCAGTAGGGGGGTAGGTCGTTCCTATAATTCACCCCTCCACTTT. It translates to CASSRGVGRSYNSPLHF.

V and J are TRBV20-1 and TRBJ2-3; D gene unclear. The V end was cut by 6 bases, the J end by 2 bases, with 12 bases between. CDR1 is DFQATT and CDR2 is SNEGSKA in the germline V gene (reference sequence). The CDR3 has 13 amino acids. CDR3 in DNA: TGCAGTGCCCCCCTCCTACCCACAGATACGCAGTATTTT. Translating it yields CSAPLLPTDTQYF.

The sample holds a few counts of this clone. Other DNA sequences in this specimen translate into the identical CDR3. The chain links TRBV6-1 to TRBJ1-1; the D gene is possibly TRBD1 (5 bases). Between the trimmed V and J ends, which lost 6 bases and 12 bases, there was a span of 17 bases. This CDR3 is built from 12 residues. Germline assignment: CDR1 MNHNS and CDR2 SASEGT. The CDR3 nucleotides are TGTGCCAGCAGGGCCACGGGGCTCCGAACTTTCTTT. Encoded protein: CASRATGLRTFF.

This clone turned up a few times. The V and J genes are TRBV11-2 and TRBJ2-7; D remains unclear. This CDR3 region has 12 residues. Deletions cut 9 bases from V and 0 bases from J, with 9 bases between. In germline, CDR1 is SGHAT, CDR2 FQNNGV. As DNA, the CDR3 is TGTGCCAGTGGCGGATCCTCCTACGAGCAGTACTTC. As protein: CASGGSSYEQYF.

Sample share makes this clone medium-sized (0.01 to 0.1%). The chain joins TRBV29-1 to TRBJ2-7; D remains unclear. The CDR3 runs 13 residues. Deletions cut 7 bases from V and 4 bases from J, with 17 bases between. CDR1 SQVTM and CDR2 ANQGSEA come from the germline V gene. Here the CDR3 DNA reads TGCAGCGCCCGAGGCACTACAGTTTACGAGCAGTACTTC. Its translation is CSARGTTVYEQYF.

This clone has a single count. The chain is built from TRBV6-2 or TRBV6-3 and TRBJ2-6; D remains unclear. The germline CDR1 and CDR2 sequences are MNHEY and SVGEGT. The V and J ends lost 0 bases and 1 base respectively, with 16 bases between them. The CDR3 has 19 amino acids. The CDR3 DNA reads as TGTGCCAGCAGTTACTCGTTACCCGGGCTCTCTTCTGGGGCCAACGTCCTGACTTTC. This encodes CASSYSLPGLSSGANVLTF.

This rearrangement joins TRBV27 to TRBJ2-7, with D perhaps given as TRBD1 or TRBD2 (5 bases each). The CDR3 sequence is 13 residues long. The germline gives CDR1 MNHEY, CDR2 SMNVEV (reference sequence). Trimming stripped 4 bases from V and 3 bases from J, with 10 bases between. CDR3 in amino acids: CASSWGRGYEQYF. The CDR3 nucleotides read TGTGCCAGCAGTTGGGGCCGGGGCTACGAGCAGTACTTC.

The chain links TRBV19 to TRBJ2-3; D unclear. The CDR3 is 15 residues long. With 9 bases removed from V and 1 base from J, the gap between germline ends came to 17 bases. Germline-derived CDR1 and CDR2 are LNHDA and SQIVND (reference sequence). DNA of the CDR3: TGTGCCAGAGAGGAGACCGCGGCCGGCACAGATACGCAGTATTTT. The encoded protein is CAREETAAGTDTQYF.

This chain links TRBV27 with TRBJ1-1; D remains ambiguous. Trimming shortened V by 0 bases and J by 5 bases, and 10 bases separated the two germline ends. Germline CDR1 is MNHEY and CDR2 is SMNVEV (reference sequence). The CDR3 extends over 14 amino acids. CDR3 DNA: TGTGCCAGCAGTTTATCTGGGAGTGGGACTGAAGCTTTCTTT. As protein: CASSLSGSGTEAFF.

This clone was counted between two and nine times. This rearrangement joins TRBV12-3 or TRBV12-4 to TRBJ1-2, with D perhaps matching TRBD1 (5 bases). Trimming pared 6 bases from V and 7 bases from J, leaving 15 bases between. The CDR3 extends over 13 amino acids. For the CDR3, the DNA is TGTGCCAGCAGATACGGGGGTCCGTCTGGCTACACCTTC. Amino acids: CASRYGGPSGYTF.

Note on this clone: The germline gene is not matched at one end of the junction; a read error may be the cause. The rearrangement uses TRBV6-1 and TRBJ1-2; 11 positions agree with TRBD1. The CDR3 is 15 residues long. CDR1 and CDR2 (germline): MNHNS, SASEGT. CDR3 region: CASSEGTGGYYGCTF. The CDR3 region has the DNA TGTGCCAGCAGTGAAGGGACAGGGGGCTACTATGGCTGCACCTTC.

The CDR3, as DNA: TGTGCCAGCAGCCAAGATAGGGAGATCCCGTGGGACGAGCAGTACTTC. Translating gives CASSQDREIPWDEQYF. V and J are TRBV4-2 and TRBJ2-7; tentatively, D is TRBD2 (5 bases). Trimming removed 0 bases at V and 5 bases at J, with 17 bases between. The germline gives CDR1 LGHNA, CDR2 YNFKEQ. There are 16 residues in the CDR3.

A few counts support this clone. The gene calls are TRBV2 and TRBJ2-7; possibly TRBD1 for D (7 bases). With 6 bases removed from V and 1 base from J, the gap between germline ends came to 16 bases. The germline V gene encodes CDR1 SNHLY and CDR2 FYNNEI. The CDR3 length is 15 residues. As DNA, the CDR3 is TGTGCCAGCAGGGAGGGCAGGGGGTTTTCCTACGAGCAGTACTTC. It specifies CASREGRGFSYEQYF.

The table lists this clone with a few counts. The CDR3 DNA sequence: TGTGCCAGCAATCGAATCGGGAGAGGGGAGACCCAGTACTTC. Translation gives CASNRIGRGETQYF. J is TRBJ2-5 and V is TRBV12-3 or TRBV12-4; tentatively, D is TRBD2 (6 bases). V was clipped by 7 bases and J by 5 bases, with 17 bases between them. The CDR3 is 14 amino acids.

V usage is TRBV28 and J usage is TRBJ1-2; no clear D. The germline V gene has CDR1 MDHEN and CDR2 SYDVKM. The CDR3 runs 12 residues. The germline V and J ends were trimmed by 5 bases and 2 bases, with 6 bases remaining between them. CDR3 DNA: TGTGCCAGCAGTATACAGAACTATGGCTACACCTTC. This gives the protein CASSIQNYGYTF.

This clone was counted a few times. The CDR3 loop is CASSLIRNTEAFF. CDR3 DNA sequence: TGTGCCAGCAGTTTGATCAGGAACACTGAAGCTTTCTTT. The chain is built from TRBV27 and TRBJ1-1; D gene uncertain. Germline CDR1 and CDR2: MNHEY and SMNVEV (reference sequence). V gave up 3 bases and J gave up 1 base, with 6 bases separating them. This CDR3 is 13 amino acids long.

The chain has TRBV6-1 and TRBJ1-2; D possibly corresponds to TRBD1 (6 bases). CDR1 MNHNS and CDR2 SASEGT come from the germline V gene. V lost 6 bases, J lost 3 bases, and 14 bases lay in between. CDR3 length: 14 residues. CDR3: CASRDSTSDYGYTF. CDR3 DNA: TGTGCCAGCAGGGACAGTACCTCGGACTATGGCTACACCTTC.

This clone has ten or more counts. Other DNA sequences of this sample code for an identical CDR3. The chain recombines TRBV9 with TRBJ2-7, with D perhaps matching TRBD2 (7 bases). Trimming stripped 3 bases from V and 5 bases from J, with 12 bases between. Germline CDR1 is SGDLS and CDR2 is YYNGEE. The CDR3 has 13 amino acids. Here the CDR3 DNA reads TGTGCCAGCAGCGGAGGGGGGGTGGACGAGCAGTACTTC. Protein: CASSGGGVDEQYF.

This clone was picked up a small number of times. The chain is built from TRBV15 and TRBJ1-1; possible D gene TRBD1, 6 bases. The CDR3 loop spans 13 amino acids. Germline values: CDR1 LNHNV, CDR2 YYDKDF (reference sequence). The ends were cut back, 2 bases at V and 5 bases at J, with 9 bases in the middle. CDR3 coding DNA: TGTGCCACCAGCAGAAGGGGGGGGACTGAAGCTTTCTTT. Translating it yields CATSRRGGTEAFF.

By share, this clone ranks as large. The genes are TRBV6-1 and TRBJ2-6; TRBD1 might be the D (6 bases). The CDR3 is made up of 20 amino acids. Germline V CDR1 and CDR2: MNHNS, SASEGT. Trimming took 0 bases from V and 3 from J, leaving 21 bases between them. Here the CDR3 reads CASSEARWDTALYGANVLTF. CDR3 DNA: TGTGCCAGCAGTGAAGCGCGATGGGACACCGCCTTATATGGGGCCAACGTCCTGACTTTC.

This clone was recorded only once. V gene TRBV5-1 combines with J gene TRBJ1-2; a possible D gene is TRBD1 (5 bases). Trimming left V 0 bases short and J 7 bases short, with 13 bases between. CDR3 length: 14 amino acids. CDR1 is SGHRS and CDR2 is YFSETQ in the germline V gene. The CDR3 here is CASSLGGTASGYTF. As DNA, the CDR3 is TGCGCCAGCAGCTTGGGGGGGACCGCCAGTGGCTACACCTTC. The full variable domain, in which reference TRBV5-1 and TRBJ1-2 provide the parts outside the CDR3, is KAGVTQTPRYLIKTRGQQVTLSCSPISGHRSVSWYQQTPGQGLQFLFEYFSETQRNKGNFPGRFSGRQFSNSRSEMNVSTLELGDSALYLCASSLGGTASGYTFGSGTRLTVV.

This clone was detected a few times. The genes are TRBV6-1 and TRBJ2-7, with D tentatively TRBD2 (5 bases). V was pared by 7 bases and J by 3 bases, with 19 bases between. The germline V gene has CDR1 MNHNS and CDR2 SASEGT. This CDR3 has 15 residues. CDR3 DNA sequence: TGTGCCAGCAATCAAGCCGCAAGACGGGACTACGAGCAGTACTTC. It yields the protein CASNQAARRDYEQYF.

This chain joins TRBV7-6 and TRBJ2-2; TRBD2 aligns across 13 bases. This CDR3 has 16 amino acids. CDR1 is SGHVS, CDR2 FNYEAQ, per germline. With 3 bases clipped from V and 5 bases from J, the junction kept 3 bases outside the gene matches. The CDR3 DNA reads TGTGCCAGCAGCTTTTTGGGACTAGCGGGAACCGGGGAGCTGTTTTTT. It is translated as CASSFLGLAGTGELFF. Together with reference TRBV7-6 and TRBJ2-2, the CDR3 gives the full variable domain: GAGVSQSPRYKVTKRGQDVALRCDPISGHVSLYWYRQALGQGPEFLTYFNYEAQQDKSGLPNDRFSAERPEGSISTLTIQRTEQRDSAMYRCASSFLGLAGTGELFFGEGSRLTVL.

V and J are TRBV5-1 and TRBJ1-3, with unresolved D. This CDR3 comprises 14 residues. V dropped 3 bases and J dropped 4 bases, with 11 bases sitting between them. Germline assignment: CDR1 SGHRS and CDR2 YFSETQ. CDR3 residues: CASSSTVGGNTIYF. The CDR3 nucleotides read TGCGCCAGCAGCTCCACAGTAGGGGGAAACACCATATATTTT. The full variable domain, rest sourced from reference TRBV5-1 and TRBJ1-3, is KAGVTQTPRYLIKTRGQQVTLSCSPISGHRSVSWYQQTPGQGLQFLFEYFSETQRNKGNFPGRFSGRQFSNSRSEMNVSTLELGDSALYLCASSSTVGGNTIYFGEGSWLTVV.